The following is a TCR beta chain sequence with its context. Its antigen is unknown. Within one base of it there is no much larger clone, and no base qualities were kept. Whole blood was collected in K2EDTA tubes by collaborating institutions according to the institutions' own protocols. Collaborator samples were shipped for TCRbeta analysis as frozen whole blood, isolated PBMCs, or DNA extracted from either sample type. The data originate from a study of blood T cell repertoires in COVID-19 (dated by TCRdb to 2020 to 2022). In the study overall: Samples from collaborators originated in the United States, Italy and Spain and spanned both the acute and convalescent phases of COVID-19. The prospective study material was composed of cDNA or gDNA derived from T cells, B-cell-depleted T cells, or PBMCs. Subjects who had been exposed to COVID-19, were actively infected with it, or had recovered from it provided the deeply sampled blood TCRbeta repertoires that made up the dataset. The repertoires were made available in a free public database intended to serve as a resource for research on the immune response to SARS-CoV-2. The samples were drawn from two sources: the first 160 participants of the ongoing ImmuneRACE study, and about 1,300 subjects contributed by 6 global collaborators. Sample metadata almost always included a de-identified subject ID, COVID-19 status, age in years and sex. Where HLA class I and class II types were available, the types were taken from metadata supplied by the sample provider, not from assay-based typing. Here is what the overall study found, with its caveats: The quantity of clinical and demographic metadata differed by source and by participant and was supplied without curation.

The immunoSEQ Assay, a bias-controlled multiplex PCR, was used to amplify TCRbeta CDR3 regions from genomic DNA. As for how the authors treated the data: Nucleated cell counts per sample were estimated from amplification of reference gene primers within the assay. Sequence reads were collapsed and filtered to measure the absolute abundance of every unique TCRbeta CDR3 rearrangement. For each sample, productive Simpson clonality was calculated as the square root of Simpson's diversity index across productive rearrangements. The table comes from immuneACCESS by way of TCRdb, which keeps in-frame sequences with V and J called. Part of the clones is missing from these tables; in studies checked, under half for an unresolved V gene and the rest for unknown reasons. V and J calls and clone size are given by that table; D and trimming were obtained from the DNA. This sample holds around 100,000 clones; 85% were observed only once. The top ten clones comprise approximately 13% of the sample.

Sequencing input: peripheral blood. The TCR sequence derives from a human donor in a cohort sampled during active COVID-19.

The nucleotide sequence is TGCGCCAGCAGCGGGGGGGACGGTTGGTCAGATACGCAGTATTTT. This encodes CASSGGDGWSDTQYF. The rearranged segments are TRBV5-1 and TRBJ2-3; the junction holds 7 bases that match TRBD2. At the junction V is shortened by 4 bases and J by 4 bases; bases outside the gene matches: 9. Per the germline V gene, SGHRS is the CDR1 and YFSETQ is the CDR2. The CDR3 numbers 15 residues from cysteine through phenylalanine. Only the CDR3 portion is preserved as DNA: 45 bases, with reading frame beginning at the first base.